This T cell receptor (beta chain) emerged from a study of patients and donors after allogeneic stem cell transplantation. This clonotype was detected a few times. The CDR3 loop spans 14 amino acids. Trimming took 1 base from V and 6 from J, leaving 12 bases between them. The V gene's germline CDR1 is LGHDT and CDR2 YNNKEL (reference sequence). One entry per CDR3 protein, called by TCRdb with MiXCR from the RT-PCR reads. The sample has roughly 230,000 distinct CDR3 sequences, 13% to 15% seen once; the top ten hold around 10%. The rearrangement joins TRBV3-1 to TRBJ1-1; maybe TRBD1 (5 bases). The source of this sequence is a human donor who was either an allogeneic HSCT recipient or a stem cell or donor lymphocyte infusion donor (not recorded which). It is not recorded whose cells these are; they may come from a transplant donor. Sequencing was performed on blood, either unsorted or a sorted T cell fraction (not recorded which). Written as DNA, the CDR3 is TGTGCCAGCAGCCAAGTCCAGGGAAAGGCTGAAGCTTTCTTT. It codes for CASSQVQGKAEAFF.